The next 30 T cell receptor beta chains were all read from a single sample in a study of blood T cells in healthy people across ages. Primed by a sample-barcoded 5' primer and a J-beta primer mix, a second PCR proceeded for roughly 6 to 12 cycles. A single record per CDR3 protein comes from TCRdb applying MiXCR to the 5' RACE reads. The data show roughly 700,000 distinct CDR3 sequences, about a third seen once. Sequencing was performed on blood. These receptors were collected from an elderly woman in good health.

The V and J genes are TRBV7-3 and TRBJ1-1; a weak D match, TRBD1 (5 bases). The CDR3 has 14 amino acids. The V gene lost 4 bases and the J gene lost 5 bases, with 14 bases spanning the gap. Germline-derived CDR1 and CDR2 are SGHTA and FQGTGA. The CDR3 sequence: CASSSSGGGTEAFF. In DNA, the CDR3 is TGTGCCAGCAGCTCCTCGGGGGGGGGGACTGAAGCTTTCTTT.

This clonotype was seen ten or more times. V and J are TRBV7-9 and TRBJ2-3; 11 nucleotides line up with TRBD2. Trimming took 1 base from V and 14 from J; bases not matched to a gene: 14. CDR3 size: 16 residues. Germline-derived CDR1 and CDR2 are SEHNR and FQNEAQ (reference sequence). Here the CDR3 reads CASSLGTSGGPGRAYF. The CDR3 DNA sequence: TGTGCCAGCAGCTTAGGCACTAGCGGGGGCCCCGGACGGGCGTATTTT.

In DNA form, the CDR3 reads TGTGCCATCAGTGAGTCGGCAGACAATGAGCAGTTCTTC. It translates to CAISESADNEQFF. The V gene is TRBV10-3, the J gene TRBJ2-1; D is ambiguous. Germline V CDR1 and CDR2: ENHRY, SYGVKD. V lost 0 bases, J lost 5 bases, and 5 bases lay in between. The CDR3 runs to 13 residues.

This clonotype was found a few times. The chain has TRBV20-1 and TRBJ1-6, with 7 bases lining up with TRBD1. Germline assignment: CDR1 DFQATT and CDR2 SNEGSKA (reference sequence). Germline trimming cut 0 bases from V and 9 bases from J; bases unmatched to any gene: 11. The CDR3 has 16 residues. Written as DNA, the CDR3 is TGCAGTGCTAGAGACGCTGGACAGGCTGCAGGTTCACCCCTCCACTTT. Encoded protein: CSARDAGQAAGSPLHF.

This clonotype came up many times. The chain links TRBV20-1 to TRBJ2-5; TRBD1 matches at 7 bases. V lost 2 bases, J lost 5 bases, and 5 bases stayed unmatched. The CDR3 consists of 13 residues. Germline V gene lookup returns CDR1 DFQATT and CDR2 SNEGSKA (reference sequence). The CDR3 nucleotides are TGCAGTGCTAGAATGGACAGGCGGGAGACCCAGTACTTC. It translates to CSARMDRRETQYF.

The V call is TRBV7-8, the J call TRBJ2-4, with D uncertain. The last part of the DNA fits TRBJ2-5 better; the J call may be wrong. Germline assignment: CDR1 SGHVS and CDR2 FQNEAQ. The CDR3 is 14 residues long. CDR3 sequence (DNA): TGTGCCAGCAGCTTAAACAGCGTTCGGGAGACCCAGTACTTC. Translation: CASSLNSVRETQYF.

This clonotype was observed many times. The rearrangement uses TRBV28 and TRBJ2-5; 7 nucleotides line up with TRBD2. The CDR3 spans 17 residues. Germline V gene sequence: CDR1 MDHEN, CDR2 SYDVKM. The J segment lost 1 base and the V segment lost 2 bases, leaving 10 bases of the junction unmatched. CDR3 sequence reads: CASSLVRGGPTQETQYF. The CDR3, as DNA: TGTGCCAGCAGTTTAGTTAGGGGAGGGCCAACCCAAGAGACCCAGTACTTC.

This clonotype occurred once. At one of its ends the junction is not consistent with the germline gene, which may arise from a read error. The chain links TRBV7-2 to TRBJ1-4; D is unclear. The V gene's germline CDR1 is SGHTA and CDR2 FQGNSA. The CDR3 has 15 residues. The CDR3 is CASSLDGGRNEKRFF. For the CDR3, the DNA is TGTGCCAGCAGCTTAGACGGCGGGCGGAATGAAAAACGGTTTTTT. Full variable domain (missing parts from reference TRBV7-2 and TRBJ1-4): GAGVSQSPSNKVTEKGKDVELRCDPISGHTALYWYRQSLGQGLEFLIYFQGNSAPDKSGLPSDRFSAERTGGSVSTLTIQRTQQEDSAVYLCASSLDGGRNEKRFFGSGTQLSVL.

The chain couples TRBV12-3 or TRBV12-4 to TRBJ2-1; the match to TRBD2 covers 10 bases. This CDR3 contains 16 residues. V dropped 5 bases and J dropped 6; count of bases not matched to a gene: 10. The CDR3 protein is CASSLISGRVFNEQFF. Written as DNA, the CDR3 is TGTGCCAGCAGTCTAATAAGCGGGAGGGTTTTCAATGAGCAGTTCTTC.

The chain has TRBV2 and TRBJ1-2, with D perhaps matching TRBD1 (5 bases). Germline V gene lookup returns CDR1 SNHLY and CDR2 FYNNEI. V dropped 6 bases and J dropped 8 bases, with 19 bases sitting between them. The CDR3 has 14 amino acids. In DNA, the CDR3 is TGTGCCAGCAGCGGGGGGTCAGGACACCAAGGCTACACCTTC. It codes for CASSGGSGHQGYTF.

V and J are TRBV6-5 and TRBJ2-7; 7 bases align to TRBD2. Per germline, CDR1 MNHEY and CDR2 SVGAGI. This CDR3 has 14 residues. With V trimmed by 2 bases and J by 2 bases, 3 bases remained unmatched. CDR3 in DNA: TGTGCCAGCAGTTACAGGGGACTACCCTACGAGCAGTACTTC. Amino acid sequence: CASSYRGLPYEQYF.

V and J are TRBV10-2 and TRBJ1-6, with 8 positions matching TRBD1. This CDR3 is 15 amino acids long. The germline CDR1 and CDR2 sequences are WSHSY and SAAADI. With 6 bases clipped from V and 1 base from J, the junction kept 2 bases outside the gene matches. The DNA for the CDR3 is TGCGCCAGCAGGGACAGGGTATCCTATAATTCACCCCTCCACTTT. It translates to CASRDRVSYNSPLHF.

The genes are TRBV4-3 and TRBJ2-7, with a tentative D call TRBD2 (6 bases). The CDR3 consists of 15 residues. Trimming removed 2 bases at V and 5 bases at J, with 16 bases between. From germline, CDR1 is LGHNA and CDR2 YSLEER. CDR3 sequence (DNA): TGCGCCAGCAGCCAAAATCGGGGGTCCCCCCACGAGCAGTACTTC. Its translation is CASSQNRGSPHEQYF.

This clonotype showed up many times. The CDR3 reads CSAQAGGRGETQYF. CDR3 DNA sequence: TGCAGTGCACAAGCGGGGGGGCGGGGTGAGACCCAGTACTTC. The chain couples TRBV20-1 to TRBJ2-5; 10 bases are shared with TRBD2. Germline CDR1 and CDR2: DFQATT and SNEGSKA (reference sequence). V shed 6 bases, J shed 5 bases, and the junction held 9 bases outside the gene matches. The CDR3 consists of 14 residues.

This clonotype came up many times. The CDR3: CASSRPTYGYTF. CDR3 bases: TGTGCCAGCAGCCGGCCGACCTATGGCTACACCTTC. The chain employs TRBV28 and TRBJ1-2; D ambiguous. V lost 6 bases and J lost 4, with 9 bases in between. The CDR3 is 12 amino acids. From germline, CDR1 is MDHEN and CDR2 SYDVKM.

The chain joins TRBV20-1 to TRBJ1-2; no clear D gene. V was clipped by 6 bases and J by 8 bases, with 13 bases between them. The CDR3 is 11 amino acids. Germline assignment: CDR1 DFQATT and CDR2 SNEGSKA (reference sequence). In nucleotides, the CDR3 is TGCAGTGCCGGCGGCAAGAACGGCTACACCTTC. Protein: CSAGGKNGYTF.

The chain uses TRBV7-3 and TRBJ2-5; 9 bases map to TRBD2. The CDR3 contains 14 residues. V gave up 4 bases and J gave up 11 bases; unmatched junction bases: 11. CDR1 is SGHTA, CDR2 FQGTGA, per germline. The CDR3 sequence is CASSSAGGPSEQYF. As DNA, the CDR3 is TGTGCCAGCAGCTCCGCGGGAGGGCCAAGTGAGCAGTACTTC.

As concerns this clonotype: At one end the junction does not follow the germline gene, possibly because of a read error. V is TRBV11-2 and J is TRBJ2-2; 10 bases align to TRBD1. Germline V CDR1 and CDR2: SGHAT, FQNNGV. This CDR3 comprises 15 residues. The chain's CDR3 is CASSWGQGNTGELFF. Written as DNA, the CDR3 is TGTGCCAGCAGCTGGGGACAGGGGAACACTGGGGAGCTGTTTTTT.

In this sample, this clonotype turned up many times. This chain connects TRBV12-3 or TRBV12-4 to TRBJ2-1; 11 positions agree with TRBD2. CDR3 length: 14 amino acids. Trimming took 3 bases from V and 8 from J; bases not matched to a gene: 3. The DNA for the CDR3 is TGTGCCAGCAGTTTCGCGACTAGCGGGGATGAGCAGTTCTTC. As protein: CASSFATSGDEQFF.

This clonotype occurred many times. The chain combines TRBV30 with TRBJ2-2; D not resolved. The CDR3 contains 11 residues. With 4 bases removed from V and 6 bases from J, the gap between germline ends came to 6 bases. In germline, CDR1 is GTSNPN, CDR2 SVGIG (reference sequence). CDR3 loop: CAWIRAGELFF. The CDR3, as DNA: TGTGCCTGGATTCGGGCCGGGGAGCTGTTTTTT.

This clonotype was detected a few times. V is TRBV20-1 and J is TRBJ2-7; 7 nucleotides line up with TRBD1. V shed 6 bases and J 1 base; nucleotides not matched to a gene: 9. The CDR3 totals 14 residues. The germline V gene has CDR1 DFQATT and CDR2 SNEGSKA (reference sequence). The CDR3: CSAMAGTASYEQYF. The DNA for the CDR3 is TGCAGTGCGATGGCCGGGACAGCGTCCTACGAGCAGTACTTC.

Remarks on this clonotype: A read error may produce the germline difference seen at one junction end. This chain joins TRBV3-1 and TRBJ2-5, with a tentative D call TRBD1 (6 bases). There are 18 residues in the CDR3. In germline, CDR1 is LGHDT, CDR2 YNNKEL (reference sequence). CDR3 region: CASSQDLQAGDGPEAQYF. CDR3 DNA sequence: TGTGCCAGCAGCCAGGATCTTCAGGCAGGGGATGGTCCAGAGGCCCAGTACTTC.

The chain is built from TRBV3-1 and TRBJ2-2; unclear D gene. The V gene's germline CDR1 is LGHDT and CDR2 YNNKEL (reference sequence). Trimming took 5 bases from V and 1 from J, leaving 14 bases between them. The CDR3 contains 16 residues. Here the CDR3 reads CASSNRLIQNTGELFF. The DNA of the CDR3 is TGTGCCAGCAGCAACCGACTTATACAGAACACCGGGGAGCTGTTTTTT. Combining the CDR3 with reference TRBV3-1 and TRBJ2-2 gives the whole variable domain DTAVSQTPKYLVTQMGNDKSIKCEQNLGHDTMYWYKQDSKKFLKIMFSYNNKELIINETVPNRFSPKSPDKAHLNLHINSLELGDSAVYFCASSNRLIQNTGELFFGEGSRLTVL.

The table lists this clonotype with many counts. This chain connects TRBV7-6 to TRBJ2-1; TRBD2 aligns across 7 bases. This CDR3 has 16 amino acids. Germline V lookup: CDR1 SGHVS, CDR2 FNYEAQ. With 1 base clipped from V and 4 bases from J, the junction kept 7 bases outside the gene matches. CDR3 sequence reads: CASSLGAGTGYNEQFF. The CDR3 DNA is TGTGCCAGCAGCTTAGGAGCGGGAACGGGGTACAATGAGCAGTTCTTC.

This clonotype was seen repeatedly, ten times or more. The J gene is TRBJ1-4, the V gene TRBV20-1; weak D call: TRBD1 (6 bases). The ends were cut back, 4 bases at V and 3 bases at J, with 9 bases in the middle. This CDR3 contains 13 residues. Germline CDR1 and CDR2: DFQATT and SNEGSKA (reference sequence). The DNA for the CDR3 is TGCAGTGCTACAGGGGAGGCTAATGAAAAACTGTTTTTT. Translation gives CSATGEANEKLFF.

This clonotype was seen only a few times. A much more abundant neighbour one base away suggests this may be a read error. The J gene is TRBJ2-5, the V gene TRBV7-6; the match to TRBD1 covers 7 bases. The V segment lost 1 base and the J segment 11 bases; nucleotides outside the gene matches: 10. The CDR3 spans 14 residues. The germline V gene encodes CDR1 SGHVS and CDR2 FNYEAQ. As DNA, the CDR3 is TGTGCCAGCAGCTTAGATAAGGGGGCTGGTGAGCAGTACTTC. This gives the protein CASSLDKGAGEQYF.

This clonotype appeared many times. Here the CDR3 reads CASSDGPVNYGYTF. The CDR3 nucleotides are TGTGCCAGCAGCGACGGGCCGGTGAACTATGGCTACACCTTC. The chain joins TRBV11-2 to TRBJ1-2; no reliable D call. V was pared by 5 bases and J by 2 bases, with 12 bases between. Germline-derived CDR1 and CDR2 are SGHAT and FQNNGV. There are 14 residues in the CDR3.

This clonotype occurred many times. The CDR3 DNA follows: TGTGCCAGCAGCTTAGTATCCGGGTCCTCTGGGGCCAACGTCCTGACTTTC. Translation gives CASSLVSGSSGANVLTF. The chain combines TRBV7-2 with TRBJ2-6; D is unclear. V was shortened by 1 base and J by 0 bases, with 10 bases between the two germline ends. This CDR3 region has 17 residues. Germline CDR1 and CDR2: SGHTA and FQGNSA. The full variable domain, its missing parts supplied by reference TRBV7-2 and TRBJ2-6, is GAGVSQSPSNKVTEKGKDVELRCDPISGHTALYWYRQSLGQGLEFLIYFQGNSAPDKSGLPSDRFSAERTGGSVSTLTIQRTQQEDSAVYLCASSLVSGSSGANVLTFGAGSRLTVL.

This chain links TRBV30 with TRBJ2-7; D is unclear. V lost 0 bases and J 0 bases, leaving 12 bases between the germline ends. CDR1 and CDR2 from the germline V gene are GTSNPN and SVGIG (reference sequence). The CDR3 loop spans 15 amino acids. This CDR3 reads CAWSVRSASSYEQYF. For the CDR3, the DNA is TGTGCCTGGAGTGTACGTTCAGCTAGCTCCTACGAGCAGTACTTC. Full variable domain (remainder filled in from reference TRBV30 and TRBJ2-7): SQTIHQWPATLVQPVGSPLSLECTVEGTSNPNLYWYRQAAGRGLQLLFYSVGIGQISSEVPQNLSASRPQDRQFILSSKKLLLSDSGFYLCAWSVRSASSYEQYFGPGTRLTVT.

This clonotype showed up just once. The chain joins TRBV20-1 to TRBJ2-3; weak D call: TRBD1 (6 bases). The CDR3 covers 14 residues. Per germline, CDR1 DFQATT and CDR2 SNEGSKA (reference sequence). Trimming removed 6 bases at V and 2 bases at J, with 15 bases between. The CDR3 sequence: CSAPPGADTDTQYF. As DNA, the CDR3 is TGCAGTGCACCGCCAGGGGCGGACACAGATACGCAGTATTTT.